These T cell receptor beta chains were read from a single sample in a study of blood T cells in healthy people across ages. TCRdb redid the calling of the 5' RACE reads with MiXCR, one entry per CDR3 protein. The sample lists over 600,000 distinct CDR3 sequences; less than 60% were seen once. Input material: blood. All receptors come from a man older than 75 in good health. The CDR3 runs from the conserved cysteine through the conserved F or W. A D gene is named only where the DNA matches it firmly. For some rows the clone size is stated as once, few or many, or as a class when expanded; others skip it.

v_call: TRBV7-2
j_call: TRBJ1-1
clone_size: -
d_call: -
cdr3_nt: TGTGCCAGCAGCTTAGATTGGACACCCAACACTGAAGCTTTCTTT
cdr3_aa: CASSLDWTPNTEAFF

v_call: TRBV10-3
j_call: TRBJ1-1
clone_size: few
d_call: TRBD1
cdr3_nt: TGTGCCATCAGTGAGTTTGGGACAGGGGCCGCGGACACTGAAGCTTTCTTT
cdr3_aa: CAISEFGTGAADTEAFF

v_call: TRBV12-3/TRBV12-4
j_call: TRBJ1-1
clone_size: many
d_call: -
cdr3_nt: TGTGCCAGCAGTTCCATGGGTAGGAGGGTGAACACTGAAGCTTTCTTT
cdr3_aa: CASSSMGRRVNTEAFF

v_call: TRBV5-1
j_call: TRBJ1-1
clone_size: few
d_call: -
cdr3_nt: TGCGCCAGCAGCTTGGTCGGTTTAACTGAAGCTTTCTTT
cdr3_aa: CASSLVGLTEAFF

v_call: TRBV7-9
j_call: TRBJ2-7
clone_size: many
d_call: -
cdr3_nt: TGTGCCAGCAGTTCCGGCGGTCTCGAGCAGTACTTC
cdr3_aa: CASSSGGLEQYF

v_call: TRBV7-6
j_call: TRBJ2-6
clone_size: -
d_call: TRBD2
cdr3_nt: TGTGCCTGCAGCCCTGGGGCGGGAGTTTCTGGGGCCAACGTTCTGACTTTC
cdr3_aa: CACSPGAGVSGANVLTF

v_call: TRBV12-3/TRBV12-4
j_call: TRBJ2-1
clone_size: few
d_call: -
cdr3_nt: TGTGCCAGCAGTCTAGGACGGTTTCCCTACAATGAGCAGTTCTTC
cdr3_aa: CASSLGRFPYNEQFF

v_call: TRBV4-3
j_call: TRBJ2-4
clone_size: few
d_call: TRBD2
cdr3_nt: TGCGCCAGCAGCCAAGCAATAGCGGGAGGGGCAACGTGGTACTTC
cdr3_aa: CASSQAIAGGATWYF

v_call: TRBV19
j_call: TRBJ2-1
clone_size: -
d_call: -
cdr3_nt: TGTGCCAGTAACCCCGGCCCGAGTGATGGGCAGTTCTTC
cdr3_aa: CASNPGPSDGQFF

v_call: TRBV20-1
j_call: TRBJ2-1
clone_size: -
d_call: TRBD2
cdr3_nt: TGCGGTGCTGAGTCCGGGACTAGTTGGGACAATGAGCAGTTCTTC
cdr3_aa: CGAESGTSWDNEQFF

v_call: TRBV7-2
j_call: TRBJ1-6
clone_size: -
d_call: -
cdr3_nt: TGTGCCAGCAGCTTAGGCCGGACTAATTCACCCCTCCACTTT
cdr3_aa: CASSLGRTNSPLHF

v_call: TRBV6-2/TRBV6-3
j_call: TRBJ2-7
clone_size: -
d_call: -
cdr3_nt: TGTGCCAAACCCCCGGAAGAGGTCTACGAGCAGTACTTC
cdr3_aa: CAKPPEEVYEQYF

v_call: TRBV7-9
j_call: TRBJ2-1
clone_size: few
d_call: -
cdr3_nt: TGTGCCAGCAGCGTCGTAGGAAACAATGAGCAGTTCTTC
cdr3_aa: CASSVVGNNEQFF

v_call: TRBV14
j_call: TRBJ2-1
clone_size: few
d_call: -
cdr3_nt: TGTGCCAGCTTACCGACTAGTAGCTCCTACAATGAGCAGTTCTTC
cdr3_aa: CASLPTSSSYNEQFF

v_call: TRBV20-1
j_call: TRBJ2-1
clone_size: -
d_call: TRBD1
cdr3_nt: TGCAGTGCTTACCCCGACAGGGGGCAGTACAATGAGCAGTTCTTC
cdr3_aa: CSAYPDRGQYNEQFF

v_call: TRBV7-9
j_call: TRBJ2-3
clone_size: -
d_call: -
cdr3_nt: TGTGCCAGCAACTTCAGTTCGGGGCGGGGAATCCGCACAGATACGCAGTATTTT
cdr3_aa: CASNFSSGRGIRTDTQYF

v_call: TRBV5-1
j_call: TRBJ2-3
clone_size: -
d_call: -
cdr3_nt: TGCGCCAGCGCTTCTCCGGATACGCAGTATTTT
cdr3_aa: CASASPDTQYF

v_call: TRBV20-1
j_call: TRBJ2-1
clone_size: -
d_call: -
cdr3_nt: TGCAGTGCTACAGGGAGTCCCTACAATGAGCAGTTCTTC
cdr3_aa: CSATGSPYNEQFF